The clone carrying this T cell receptor beta chain was seen ten or more times. Per the study methods: Researchers report that nucleated cell counts were estimated from reference gene primer amplification. Libraries were prepared by immunoSEQ multiplex PCR; TCRdb keeps only in-frame clonotypes and omits some of them. D and trimming were read from the DNA, whereas the V and J calls and clone size are those reported in that table. The data contain about 190,000 clones, about 80% of them seen just once; the ten biggest clones take up around 8%. This sample is part of a study of blood T cell repertoires in COVID-19. This CDR3 has 12 amino acids. Trimming stripped 3 bases from V and 2 bases from J, with 4 bases between. Per germline, CDR1 LGHNA and CDR2 YNFKEQ. While infection was still active, Seattle patients were enrolled and then followed longitudinally.

This TCR was recovered from a woman in her fifties or sixties with COVID-19, enrolled during active disease. This chain links TRBV4-2 with TRBJ2-5, with D hard to call. Sequencing used peripheral blood. This chain's CDR3 is CASSQLQETQYF. DNA for the CDR3: TGTGCCAGCAGCCAGCTACAAGAGACCCAGTACTTC.